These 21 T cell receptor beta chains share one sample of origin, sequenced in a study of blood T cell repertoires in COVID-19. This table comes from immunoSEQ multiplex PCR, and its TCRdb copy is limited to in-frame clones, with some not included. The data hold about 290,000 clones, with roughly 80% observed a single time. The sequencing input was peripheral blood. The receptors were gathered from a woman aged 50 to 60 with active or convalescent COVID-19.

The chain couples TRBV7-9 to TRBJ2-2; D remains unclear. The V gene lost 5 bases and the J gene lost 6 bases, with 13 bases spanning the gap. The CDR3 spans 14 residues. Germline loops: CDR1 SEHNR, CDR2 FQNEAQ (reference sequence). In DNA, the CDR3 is TGTGCCAGCAGCCCGTACGTTCGGGCCGGGGAGCTGTTTTTT. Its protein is CASSPYVRAGELFF.

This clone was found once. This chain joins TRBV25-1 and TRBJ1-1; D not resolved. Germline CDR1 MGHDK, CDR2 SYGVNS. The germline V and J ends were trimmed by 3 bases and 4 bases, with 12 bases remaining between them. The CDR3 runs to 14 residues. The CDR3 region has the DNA TGTGCCAGCAGTGATGCCCTCCTCGGCACTGAAGCTTTCTTT. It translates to CASSDALLGTEAFF.

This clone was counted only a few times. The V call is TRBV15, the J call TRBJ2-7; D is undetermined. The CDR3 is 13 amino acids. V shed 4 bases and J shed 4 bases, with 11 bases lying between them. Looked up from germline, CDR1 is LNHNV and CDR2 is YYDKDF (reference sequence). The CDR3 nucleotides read TGTGCCACCAGCACAGACCCCCAGTACGAGCAGTACTTC. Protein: CATSTDPQYEQYF.

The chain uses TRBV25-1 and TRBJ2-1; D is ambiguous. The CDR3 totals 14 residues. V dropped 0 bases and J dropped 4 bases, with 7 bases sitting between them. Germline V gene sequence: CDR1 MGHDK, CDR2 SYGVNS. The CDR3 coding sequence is TGTGCCAGCAGTGAATATACCAGATACAATGAGCAGTTCTTC. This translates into CASSEYTRYNEQFF.

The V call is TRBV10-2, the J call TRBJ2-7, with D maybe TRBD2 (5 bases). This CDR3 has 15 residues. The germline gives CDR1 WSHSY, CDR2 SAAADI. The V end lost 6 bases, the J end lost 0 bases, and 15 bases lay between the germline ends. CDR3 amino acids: CASRSFGGPSYEQYF. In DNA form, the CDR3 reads TGCGCCAGCAGATCTTTTGGCGGGCCCTCCTACGAGCAGTACTTC.

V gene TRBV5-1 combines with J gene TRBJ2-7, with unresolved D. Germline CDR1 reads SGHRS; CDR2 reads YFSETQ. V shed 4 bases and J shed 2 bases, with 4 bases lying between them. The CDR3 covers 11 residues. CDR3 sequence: CASSAAYEQYF. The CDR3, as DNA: TGCGCCAGCAGCGCGGCCTACGAGCAGTACTTC.

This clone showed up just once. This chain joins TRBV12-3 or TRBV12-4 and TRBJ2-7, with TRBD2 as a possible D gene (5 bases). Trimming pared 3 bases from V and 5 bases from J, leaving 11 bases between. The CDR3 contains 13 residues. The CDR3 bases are TGTGCCAGCAGTTTGTGGGGAGTCGACGAGCAGTACTTC. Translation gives CASSLWGVDEQYF.

The CDR3 bases are TGTGCCTGGAGATTCCCAGGGCTGGAAAATCAGCCCCAGCATTTT. This gives the protein CAWRFPGLENQPQHF. The chain carries TRBV30 and TRBJ1-5, with D tentatively TRBD1 (5 bases). CDR3 size: 15 residues. Trimming took off 3 bases at V and 4 bases at J, with 16 bases between the two ends. Germline V gene data show CDR1 as GTSNPN and CDR2 as SVGIG (reference sequence).

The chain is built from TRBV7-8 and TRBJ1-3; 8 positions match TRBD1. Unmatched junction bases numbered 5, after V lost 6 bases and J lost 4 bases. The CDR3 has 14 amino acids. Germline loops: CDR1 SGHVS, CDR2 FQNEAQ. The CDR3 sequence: CASRGQVAGNTIYF. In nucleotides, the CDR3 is TGTGCCAGCAGGGGACAGGTGGCGGGAAACACCATATATTTT.

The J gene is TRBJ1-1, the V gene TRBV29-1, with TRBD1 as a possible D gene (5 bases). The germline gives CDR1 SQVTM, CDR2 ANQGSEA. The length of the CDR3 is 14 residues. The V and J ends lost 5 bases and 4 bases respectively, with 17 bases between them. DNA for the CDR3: TGCAGCGTTCGGGGGACCCCGAGTTCCACTGAAGCTTTCTTT. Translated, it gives CSVRGTPSSTEAFF.

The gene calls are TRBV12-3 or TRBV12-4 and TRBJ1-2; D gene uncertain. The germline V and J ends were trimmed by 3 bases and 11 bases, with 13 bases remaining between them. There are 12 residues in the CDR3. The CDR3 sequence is CASSLSRDKYTF. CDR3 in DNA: TGTGCCAGCAGTTTGAGTCGGGATAAATACACCTTC.

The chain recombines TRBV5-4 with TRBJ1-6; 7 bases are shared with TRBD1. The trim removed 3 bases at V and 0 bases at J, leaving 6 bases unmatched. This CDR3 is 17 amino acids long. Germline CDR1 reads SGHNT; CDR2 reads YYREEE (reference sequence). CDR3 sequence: CASSSTGSSSYNSPLHF. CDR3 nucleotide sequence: TGTGCCAGCAGCTCGACAGGGTCGAGCTCCTATAATTCACCCCTCCACTTT.

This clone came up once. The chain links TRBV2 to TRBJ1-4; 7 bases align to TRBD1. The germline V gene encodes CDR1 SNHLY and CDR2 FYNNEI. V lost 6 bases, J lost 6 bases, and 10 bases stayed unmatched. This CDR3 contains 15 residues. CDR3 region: CASRPDRVRDEKLFF. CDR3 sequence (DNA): TGTGCCAGCAGGCCCGACAGGGTTCGGGATGAAAAACTGTTTTTT.

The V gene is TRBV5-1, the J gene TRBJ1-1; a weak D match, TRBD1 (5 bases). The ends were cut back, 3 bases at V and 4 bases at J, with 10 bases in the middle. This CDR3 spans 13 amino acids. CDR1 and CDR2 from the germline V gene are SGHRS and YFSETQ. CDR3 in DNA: TGCGCCAGCAGCTCCGCCGGGGGCACTGAAGCTTTCTTT. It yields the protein CASSSAGGTEAFF.

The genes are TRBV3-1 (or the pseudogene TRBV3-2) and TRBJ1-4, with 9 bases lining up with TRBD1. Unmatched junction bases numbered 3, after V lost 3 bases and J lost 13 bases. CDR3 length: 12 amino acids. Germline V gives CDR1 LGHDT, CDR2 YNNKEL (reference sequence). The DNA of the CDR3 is TGTGCCAGCAGCCAGGACAGGGGCGCACTGTTTTTT. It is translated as CASSQDRGALFF.

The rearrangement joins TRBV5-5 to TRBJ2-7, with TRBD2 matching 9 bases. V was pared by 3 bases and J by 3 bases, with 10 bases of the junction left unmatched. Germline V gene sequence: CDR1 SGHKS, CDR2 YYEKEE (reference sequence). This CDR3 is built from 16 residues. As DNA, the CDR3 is TGTGCCAGCAGCTCAAGGCTTAGCGGGAGTATCTACGAGCAGTACTTC. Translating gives CASSSRLSGSIYEQYF.

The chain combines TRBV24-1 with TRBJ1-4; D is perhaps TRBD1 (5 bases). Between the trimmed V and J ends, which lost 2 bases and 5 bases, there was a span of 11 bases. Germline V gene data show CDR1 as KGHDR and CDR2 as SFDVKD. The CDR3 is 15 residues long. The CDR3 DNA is TGTGCCACCAGTGATTCAGGGTCAGGGAATGAAAAACTGTTTTTT. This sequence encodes CATSDSGSGNEKLFF.

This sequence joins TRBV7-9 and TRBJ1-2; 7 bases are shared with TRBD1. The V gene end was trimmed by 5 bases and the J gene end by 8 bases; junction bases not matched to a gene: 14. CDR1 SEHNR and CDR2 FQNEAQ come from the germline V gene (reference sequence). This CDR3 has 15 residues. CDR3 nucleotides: TGTGCCAGCAGCCTTACTACAGGGGCCCAAGTAGGCTACACCTTC. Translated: CASSLTTGAQVGYTF.

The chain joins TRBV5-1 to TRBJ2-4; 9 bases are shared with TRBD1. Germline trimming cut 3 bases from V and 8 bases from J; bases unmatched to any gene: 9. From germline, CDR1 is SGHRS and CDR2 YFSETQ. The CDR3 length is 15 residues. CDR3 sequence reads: CASSSLETGGDIQYF. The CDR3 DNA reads TGCGCCAGCAGCTCGCTTGAGACAGGGGGGGACATTCAGTACTTC. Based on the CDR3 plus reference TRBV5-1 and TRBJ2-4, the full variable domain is KAGVTQTPRYLIKTRGQQVTLSCSPISGHRSVSWYQQTPGQGLQFLFEYFSETQRNKGNFPGRFSGRQFSNSRSEMNVSTLELGDSALYLCASSSLETGGDIQYFGAGTRLSVL.

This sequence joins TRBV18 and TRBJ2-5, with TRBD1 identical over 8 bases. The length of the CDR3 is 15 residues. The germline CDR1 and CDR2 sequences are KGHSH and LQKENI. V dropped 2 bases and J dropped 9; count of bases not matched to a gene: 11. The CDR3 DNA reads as TGTGCCAGCTCACCATCGGCAGGGGGCGCGTGGTCCCAGTACTTC. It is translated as CASSPSAGGAWSQYF.

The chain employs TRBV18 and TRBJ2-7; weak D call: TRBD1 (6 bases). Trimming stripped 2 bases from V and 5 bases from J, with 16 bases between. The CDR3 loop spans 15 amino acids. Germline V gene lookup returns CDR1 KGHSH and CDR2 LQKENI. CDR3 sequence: CASSPLDRPIDEQYF. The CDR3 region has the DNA TGTGCCAGCTCACCATTAGACAGGCCCATCGACGAGCAGTACTTC.